These 9 T cell receptor beta chains originate from one sample sequenced in a study of blood T cell repertoires in COVID-19. TCRdb's table, derived via immunoSEQ multiplex PCR, lists solely in-frame clones and lacks some. The sample has 150,000 to 200,000 clones; less than 90% are singletons. The sequenced sample consisted of peripheral blood. The receptors shown here come from a man aged 70 or older with active or convalescent COVID-19.

The chain employs TRBV11-2 and TRBJ1-1; D perhaps matches TRBD1 (6 bases). CDR1 is SGHAT, CDR2 FQNNGV, per germline. V dropped 5 bases and J dropped 5 bases, with 15 bases sitting between them. The CDR3 contains 14 residues. CDR3 DNA: TGTGCCAGCAGCGCTTACCTTGGACAGACTGAAGCTTTCTTT. Its translation: CASSAYLGQTEAFF. Filled out from reference TRBV11-2 and TRBJ1-1, the complete variable domain reads EAGVAQSPRYKIIEKRQSVAFWCNPISGHATLYWYQQILGQGPKLLIQFQNNGVVDDSQLPKDRFSAERLKGVDSTLKIQPAKLEDSAVYLCASSAYLGQTEAFFGQGTRLTVV.

A remark on this clone: Other nucleotide sequences from this sample produce the same CDR3. The chain has TRBV5-1 and TRBJ1-2; perhaps TRBD1 as D (6 bases). This CDR3 is built from 13 residues. With 4 bases removed from V and 2 bases from J, the gap between germline ends came to 9 bases. CDR1 is SGHRS, CDR2 YFSETQ, per germline. The CDR3 DNA is TGCGCCAGCAGCGGGACACCCAACTATGGCTACACCTTC. This translates into CASSGTPNYGYTF. The full variable domain, in which reference TRBV5-1 and TRBJ1-2 provide the parts outside the CDR3, is KAGVTQTPRYLIKTRGQQVTLSCSPISGHRSVSWYQQTPGQGLQFLFEYFSETQRNKGNFPGRFSGRQFSNSRSEMNVSTLELGDSALYLCASSGTPNYGYTFGSGTRLTVV.

This clone was seen only a few times. The V and J genes are TRBV9 and TRBJ2-1; possibly TRBD1 for D (6 bases). Germline V CDR1 and CDR2: SGDLS, YYNGEE. V lost 0 bases and J 8 bases, leaving 12 bases between the germline ends. The CDR3 runs to 14 residues. Here the CDR3 DNA reads TGTGCCAGCAGCGTAGTCGGCAGGGGCTATGAGCAGTTCTTC. Translating gives CASSVVGRGYEQFF.

In this sample, this clone turned up once. This chain links TRBV7-2 with TRBJ1-2; a weak D match, TRBD1 (5 bases). Germline V gene lookup returns CDR1 SGHTA and CDR2 FQGNSA. This CDR3 is 13 amino acids long. V lost 5 bases and J 7 bases, leaving 14 bases between the germline ends. The CDR3 region has the DNA TGTGCCAGCAGCCTCGCCCCCAGGGTTGGCTACACCTTC. Encoded protein: CASSLAPRVGYTF. Full variable domain (rest looked up from reference TRBV7-2 and TRBJ1-2): GAGVSQSPSNKVTEKGKDVELRCDPISGHTALYWYRQSLGQGLEFLIYFQGNSAPDKSGLPSDRFSAERTGGSVSTLTIQRTQQEDSAVYLCASSLAPRVGYTFGSGTRLTVV.

The chain employs TRBV18 and TRBJ1-1; TRBD1 might be the D (6 bases). Looked up from germline, CDR1 is KGHSH and CDR2 is LQKENI. This CDR3 spans 20 amino acids. Trimming left V 2 bases short and J 0 bases short, with 25 bases between. The CDR3 region has the DNA TGTGCCAGCTCACCAATCCTCGAGGACAGTGGAGGTTCCCTGAACACTGAAGCTTTCTTT. Protein sequence: CASSPILEDSGGSLNTEAFF.

This chain connects TRBV7-2 to TRBJ1-5; 7 nucleotides match TRBD1. V lost 1 base, J lost 5 bases, and 5 bases stayed unmatched. This CDR3 is 15 amino acids long. Germline V CDR1 and CDR2: SGHTA, FQGNSA. CDR3 coding DNA: TGTGCCAGCAGCTTAGGAGGGGGCAGATATCAGCCCCAGCATTTT. Protein sequence: CASSLGGGRYQPQHF.

In its sample, this clone was seen once. This rearrangement joins TRBV19 to TRBJ2-7, with a weak D call TRBD2 (5 bases). V shed 3 bases and J shed 0 bases, with 12 bases lying between them. Looked up from germline, CDR1 is LNHDA and CDR2 is SQIVND (reference sequence). The CDR3 is 15 residues long. The CDR3 DNA sequence: TGTGCCAGTAGTATGGGTAGCGTGCTCTCCTACGAGCAGTACTTC. Protein product: CASSMGSVLSYEQYF.

In this sample, this clone turned up once. The chain carries TRBV7-2 and TRBJ1-3, with a tentative D call TRBD1 (6 bases). V was cut by 5 bases and J by 0 bases, with 17 bases left in between. The CDR3 loop spans 17 amino acids. CDR1 and CDR2 from the germline V gene are SGHTA and FQGNSA. CDR3 protein: CASSVYYRASSGNTIYF. CDR3 coding DNA: TGTGCCAGCAGCGTATACTACAGGGCCTCCTCTGGAAACACCATATATTTT.

This clone has more than one count but fewer than ten. The chain has TRBV6-6 and TRBJ2-7; D may be TRBD2 (7 bases). Germline V CDR1 and CDR2: MNHNY, SVGAGI (reference sequence). V was trimmed by 7 bases and J by 7 bases, leaving 23 bases between them. This CDR3 contains 15 residues. The CDR3 DNA sequence: TGTGCCAGCACCAAGCAGAGGGGGGGCCTTGGAGAGCAGTACTTC. Translating gives CASTKQRGGLGEQYF.